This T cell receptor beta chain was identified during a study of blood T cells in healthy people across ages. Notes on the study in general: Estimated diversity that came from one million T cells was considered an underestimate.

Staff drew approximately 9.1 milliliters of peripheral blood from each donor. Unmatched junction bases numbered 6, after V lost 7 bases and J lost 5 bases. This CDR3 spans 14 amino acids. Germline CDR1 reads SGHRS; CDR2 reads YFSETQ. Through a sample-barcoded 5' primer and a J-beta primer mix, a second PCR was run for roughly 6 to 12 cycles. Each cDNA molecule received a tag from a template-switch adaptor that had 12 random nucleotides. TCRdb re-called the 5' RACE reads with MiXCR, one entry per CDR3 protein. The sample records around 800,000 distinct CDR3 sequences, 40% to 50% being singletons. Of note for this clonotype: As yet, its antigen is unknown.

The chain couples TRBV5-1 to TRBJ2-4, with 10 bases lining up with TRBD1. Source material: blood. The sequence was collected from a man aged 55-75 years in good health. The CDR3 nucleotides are TGCGCCAGCGAGACCGGGACAGGGGAAAACATTCAGTACTTC. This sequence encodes CASETGTGENIQYF.